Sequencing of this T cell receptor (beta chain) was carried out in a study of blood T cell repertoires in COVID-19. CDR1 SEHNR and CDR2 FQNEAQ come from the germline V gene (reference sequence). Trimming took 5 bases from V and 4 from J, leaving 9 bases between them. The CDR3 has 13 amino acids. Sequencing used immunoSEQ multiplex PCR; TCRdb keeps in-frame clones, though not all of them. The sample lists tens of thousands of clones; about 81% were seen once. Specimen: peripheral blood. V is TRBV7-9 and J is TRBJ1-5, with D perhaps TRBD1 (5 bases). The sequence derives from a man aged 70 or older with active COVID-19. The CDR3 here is CASSRDGNQPQHF. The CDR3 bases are TGTGCCAGCAGCAGGGACGGGAATCAGCCCCAGCATTTT.